A single sample is the source of the 24 T cell receptor beta chains below, sequenced in a study of cytomegalovirus exposure and HLA in healthy donors. Primers: 60 Vbeta forward and 13 Jbeta reverse. Produced via immunoSEQ multiplex PCR; TCRdb's table is partial and in-frame only. The sample has tens of thousands of clones, more than 55% seen once. Sample: PBMCs. These receptors all stem from a woman in her forties or fifties in good health and CMV-seropositive.

This clone showed up just a few times. The genes are TRBV5-4 and TRBJ2-2; 8 bases are shared with TRBD2. The germline CDR1 and CDR2 sequences are SGHNT and YYREEE (reference sequence). This CDR3 spans 16 amino acids. V was pared by 0 bases and J by 7 bases, with 8 bases of the junction left unmatched. This CDR3 is CASSLEGLGFNGELFF. In nucleotides, the CDR3 is TGTGCCAGCAGCTTGGAGGGACTAGGCTTTAACGGGGAGCTGTTTTTT.

The CDR3 reads CASSAYTDTQYF. The CDR3 bases are TGTGCCAGCAGCGCCTACACAGATACGCAGTATTTT. The chain is built from TRBV9 and TRBJ2-3; D not resolved. CDR3 length: 12 amino acids. V lost 3 bases and J lost 2, with 4 bases in between. Germline V gene sequence: CDR1 SGDLS, CDR2 YYNGEE.

The chain is built from TRBV5-4 and TRBJ2-1; 9 positions agree with TRBD1. The CDR3 loop spans 15 amino acids. Per the germline V gene, CDR1 is SGHNT and CDR2 is YYREEE (reference sequence). V gave up 7 bases and J gave up 4 bases; unmatched junction bases: 9. CDR3 protein: CASDSGTGTYNEQFF. CDR3 nucleotide sequence: TGTGCCAGCGATTCCGGGACAGGGACATACAATGAGCAGTTCTTC. The variable domain in full, completed from reference TRBV5-4 and TRBJ2-1, reads ETGVTQSPTHLIKTRGQQVTLRCSSQSGHNTVSWYQQALGQGPQFIFQYYREEENGRGNFPPRFSGLQFPNYSSELNVNALELDDSALYLCASDSGTGTYNEQFFGPGTRLTVL.

The V and J genes are TRBV23-1 and TRBJ1-3; possible D gene TRBD1, 6 bases. TRBV23-1 is an open reading frame whose function is uncertain. Trimming cost V 0 bases and J 0 bases, with 6 bases left between them. The CDR3 runs 15 residues. The CDR3 spells CASSQSGASGNTIYF. The CDR3 nucleotides are TGCGCCAGCAGTCAATCGGGGGCCTCTGGAAACACCATATATTTT.

This clone was seen only a few times. The V and J genes are TRBV29-1 and TRBJ2-5, with D possibly being TRBD1 (5 bases). The J call may be faulty, since TRBJ2-7 better matches the DNA end. The CDR3 covers 12 residues. The V gene's germline CDR1 is SQVTM and CDR2 ANQGSEA. CDR3 sequence reads: CSVEEGVYEQYF. The DNA for the CDR3 is TGCAGCGTTGAAGAAGGGGTCTACGAGCAGTACTTC.

J is TRBJ1-2 and V is TRBV28; 7 bases fit TRBD1. In germline, CDR1 is MDHEN, CDR2 SYDVKM. The CDR3 is 13 residues long. V shed 6 bases and J 6 bases; nucleotides not matched to a gene: 7. The CDR3 bases are TGTGCCAGCAGAGGGGGCTGGGGGGATGGCTACACCTTC. Protein: CASRGGWGDGYTF.

This clone was picked up a small number of times. The rearrangement links TRBV7-8 to TRBJ1-2; tentative D call: TRBD1 (6 bases). CDR3 length: 15 amino acids. Germline values: CDR1 SGHVS, CDR2 FQNEAQ. V lost 5 bases and J 2 bases, leaving 15 bases between the germline ends. The CDR3 DNA follows: TGTGCCAGCAGCCCACTACAGGGTCCCAACTATGGCTACACCTTC. Its translation is CASSPLQGPNYGYTF. The variable domain in full, completed from reference TRBV7-8 and TRBJ1-2, reads GAGVSQSPRYKVAKRGQDVALRCDPISGHVSLFWYQQALGQGPEFLTYFQNEAQLDKSGLPSDRFFAERPEGSVSTLKIQRTQQEDSAVYLCASSPLQGPNYGYTFGSGTRLTVV.

The gene calls are TRBV4-2 and TRBJ2-1; TRBD2 aligns across 11 bases. The CDR3 contains 18 residues. J gave up 5 bases and V 0 bases, and 9 bases lay outside the gene matches. Germline V CDR1 and CDR2: LGHNA, YNFKEQ. In DNA form, the CDR3 reads TGTGCCAGCAGCCAAGATTATAGCGGGGGGGCTGGGAACAATGAGCAGTTCTTC. It translates to CASSQDYSGGAGNNEQFF.

V and J are TRBV4-1 and TRBJ1-1, with unresolved D. The CDR3 has 13 residues. Trimming removed 0 bases from V and 7 bases from J, with 9 bases in between. Germline loops: CDR1 MGHRA, CDR2 YSYEKL. The CDR3 coding sequence is TGCGCCAGCAGCCAAGATCGTTCCCGTGAAGCTTTCTTT. Protein: CASSQDRSREAFF.

The chain has TRBV7-9 and TRBJ2-5; 10 bases match TRBD1. This CDR3 region has 15 residues. Trimming took 6 bases from V and 5 from J; bases not matched to a gene: 9. The V gene's germline CDR1 is SEHNR and CDR2 FQNEAQ (reference sequence). For the CDR3, the DNA is TGTGCCAGCAGATCCCGGGACAGGGGCTTTGAGACCCAGTACTTC. Amino acids: CASRSRDRGFETQYF.

The J gene is TRBJ1-1, the V gene TRBV14; D gene uncertain. The CDR3 is 13 residues long. V was pared by 5 bases and J by 0 bases, with 7 bases between. Germline V gives CDR1 SGHDN, CDR2 FVKESK. This CDR3 reads CASSYDLNTEAFF. CDR3 DNA: TGTGCCAGCAGCTACGACTTGAACACTGAAGCTTTCTTT.

The V gene is TRBV7-8, the J gene TRBJ2-1; 15 bases agree with TRBD2. From germline, CDR1 is SGHVS and CDR2 FQNEAQ. With V trimmed by 5 bases and J by 4 bases, 9 bases remained unmatched. The CDR3 is 18 residues long. Written as DNA, the CDR3 is TGTGCCAGCAGCCCCGGACTAGCGGGGGGGCCTCTTTACAATGAGCAGTTCTTC. Translation gives CASSPGLAGGPLYNEQFF.

This clone showed up just a few times. This chain connects TRBV11-1 to TRBJ2-5, with a tentative D call TRBD1 (6 bases). CDR1 and CDR2 from the germline V gene are SGHAT and FQDESV (reference sequence). The CDR3 extends over 14 amino acids. V gave up 4 bases and J gave up 5 bases, with 14 bases separating them. The chain's CDR3 is CASSSNRVPETQYF. DNA of the CDR3: TGTGCCAGCAGCTCAAACAGGGTACCCGAGACCCAGTACTTC.

Regarding this clone: Here the CDR3 omits its conserved ending phenylalanine or tryptophan, so a read error is the likely source. The chain uses TRBV27 and TRBJ1-5; TRBD1 is a possible D gene (5 bases). The CDR3 consists of 16 residues. CDR1 is MNHEY and CDR2 is SMNVEV in the germline V gene (reference sequence). V dropped 5 bases and J dropped 2 bases, with 16 bases sitting between them. DNA of the CDR3: TGTGCCAGCAGTCAATGGGGAGGGGTGGGCAATCAGCCCCAGCATCTT. It is translated as CASSQWGGVGNQPQHL.

The rearrangement uses TRBV7-7 and TRBJ2-2, with 8 bases aligning to TRBD1. Germline loops: CDR1 SSHAT, CDR2 FNYEAQ (reference sequence). The CDR3 is 13 amino acids. V shed 6 bases and J 7 bases; nucleotides not matched to a gene: 4. The DNA for the CDR3 is TGTGCCAGCAGGGGACAGGACGGCGGGGAGCTGTTTTTT. Amino acids: CASRGQDGGELFF. The full variable domain, rest sourced from reference TRBV7-7 and TRBJ2-2, is GAGVSQSPRYKVTKRGQDVTLRCDPISSHATLYWYQQALGQGPEFLTYFNYEAQPDKSGLPSDRFSAERPEGSISTLTIQRTEQRDSAMYRCASRGQDGGELFFGEGSRLTVL.

V gene TRBV5-1 combines with J gene TRBJ1-4; 7 positions match TRBD1. The CDR3 is 13 amino acids. CDR1 and CDR2 from the germline V gene are SGHRS and YFSETQ. The V gene end was trimmed by 6 bases and the J gene end by 13 bases; junction bases not matched to a gene: 12. This CDR3 reads CASTPPTGKRLFF. CDR3 nucleotides: TGCGCCAGCACCCCCCCGACAGGGAAAAGACTGTTTTTT.

A few counts support this clone. The V call is TRBV10-3, the J call TRBJ1-2, with TRBD1 matching 8 bases. V shed 11 bases and J 3 bases; nucleotides not matched to a gene: 5. The CDR3 is 12 amino acids. The germline gives CDR1 ENHRY, CDR2 SYGVKD. The CDR3 region is CASETGDYGYTF. The CDR3 DNA sequence: TGTGCCTCGGAGACAGGGGACTATGGCTACACCTTC.

This chain uses TRBV2 with TRBJ2-2; 10 bases match TRBD1. Germline V gene sequence: CDR1 SNHLY, CDR2 FYNNEI. This CDR3 is built from 15 residues. Trimming removed 5 bases from V and 4 bases from J; junction bases left unmatched: 4. CDR3 nucleotides: TGTGCCAGCAGTCAGACAGGGGGCATCACCGGGGAGCTGTTTTTT. Its translation: CASSQTGGITGELFF.

This chain connects TRBV6-1 to TRBJ2-7, with 9 bases matching TRBD1. Trimming at V came to 10 bases and at J to 7 bases, leaving 14 bases not matched to a gene. The CDR3 totals 14 residues. Germline CDR1 and CDR2: MNHNS and SASEGT. This CDR3 is CATHDTGTGLEQYF. The CDR3 DNA sequence: TGTGCCACACACGACACCGGGACAGGGCTTGAGCAGTACTTC.

The chain is built from TRBV7-2 and TRBJ1-6; a possible D gene is TRBD1 (5 bases). The germline gives CDR1 SGHTA, CDR2 FQGNSA. The CDR3 extends over 16 amino acids. The V end lost 5 bases, the J end lost 7 bases, and 18 bases lay between the germline ends. The CDR3 sequence is CASSRLGGVGNSPLHF. In DNA form, the CDR3 reads TGTGCCAGCAGCCGTCTTGGGGGGGTTGGGAATTCACCCCTCCACTTT.

Only a few counts were recorded for this clone. The rearrangement joins TRBV19 to TRBJ2-5; 7 bases line up with TRBD1. Germline V CDR1 and CDR2: LNHDA, SQIVND (reference sequence). CDR3 length equals 16 residues. Losses at the gene ends were 6 bases for V and 11 bases for J; bases not matched to a gene: 21. In DNA, the CDR3 is TGTGCCAGTAGCGAGGATCCGACAGGATCAGGGGGAGAGCAGTACTTC. Translating it yields CASSEDPTGSGGEQYF. Variable domain in full (rest from reference TRBV19 and TRBJ2-5): DGGITQSPKYLFRKEGQNVTLSCEQNLNHDAMYWYRQDPGQGLRLIYYSQIVNDFQKGDIAEGYSVSREKKESFPLTVTSAQKNPTAFYLCASSEDPTGSGGEQYFGPGTRLLVL.

This clone was counted a few times. The chain couples TRBV28 to TRBJ1-6, with 7 bases aligning to TRBD1. V lost 5 bases to trimming and J lost 6 bases; unmatched junction nucleotides: 7. The CDR3 consists of 15 residues. CDR1 MDHEN and CDR2 SYDVKM come from the germline V gene. In DNA form, the CDR3 reads TGTGCCAGCAGTCTCAGGGGGATCAGTAATTCACCCCTCCACTTT. This gives the protein CASSLRGISNSPLHF.

V is TRBV18 and J is TRBJ1-2; no clear D gene. This CDR3 comprises 14 residues. Trimming removed 3 bases at V and 6 bases at J, with 14 bases between. Germline values: CDR1 KGHSH, CDR2 LQKENI. In nucleotides, the CDR3 is TGTGCCAGCTCACCGAGTGGCGGGGAGGATGGCTACACCTTC. Translated: CASSPSGGEDGYTF.

V gene TRBV30 combines with J gene TRBJ2-1; 9 bases are a match to TRBD2. The germline gives CDR1 GTSNPN, CDR2 SVGIG (reference sequence). Trimming removed 8 bases from V and 4 bases from J; junction bases left unmatched: 9. The length of the CDR3 is 14 residues. The CDR3 here is CAGLGGGVYNEQFF. The CDR3 DNA is TGTGCCGGCCTAGGCGGGGGGGTATACAATGAGCAGTTCTTC. Filled out from reference TRBV30 and TRBJ2-1, the complete variable domain reads SQTIHQWPATLVQPVGSPLSLECTVEGTSNPNLYWYRQAAGRGLQLLFYSVGIGQISSEVPQNLSASRPQDRQFILSSKKLLLSDSGFYLCAGLGGGVYNEQFFGPGTRLTVL.